Below are 13 T cell receptor beta chains sequenced from a single sample in a study of T cells expressing NK-cell markers. Reprocessing the 5' RACE reads, TCRdb reports a single entry for every CDR3 protein and omits DNA. The specimen's table records around 280,000 distinct CDR3 sequences. Material for sequencing was blood T cells: a sorted CD56 or NKG2C T cell subset, CD4+ or CD8+ T cells, or bulk PBMC T cells (not recorded which). Source of these receptors: a man between 18 and 35 years old in good health.

J is TRBJ1-2 and V is TRBV11-2; TCRdb names TRBD1, which stays unverified in the absence of DNA. Germline CDR1 SGHAT, CDR2 FQNNGV. This CDR3 is built from 18 residues. The CDR3 is CASSSPPGQGAFSSGYTF.

The J gene is TRBJ2-3, the V gene TRBV29-1; TCRdb designates TRBD1, a call that cannot be tested without DNA. The germline V gene has CDR1 SQVTM and CDR2 ANQGSEA. This CDR3 comprises 14 residues. CDR3: CSVVDLGQGSTQYF.

The genes are TRBV3-1 and TRBJ1-2; with no DNA, the TCRdb D assignment of TRBD1 cannot be verified. This CDR3 contains 16 residues. The germline CDR1 and CDR2 sequences are LGHDT and YNNKEL (reference sequence). This chain's CDR3 is CASSQEGRTENYGYTF.

This chain's CDR3 is CATSPRGLAGVGGNEQFF. The chain couples TRBV15 to TRBJ2-1; there is no DNA to check the TCRdb D call of TRBD2. Germline CDR1 is LNHNV and CDR2 is YYDKDF (reference sequence). There are 18 residues in the CDR3.

This chain connects TRBV28 to TRBJ2-3; TCRdb's D call, TRBD1, is unchecked because there is no DNA. This CDR3 has 18 amino acids. The germline V gene has CDR1 MDHEN and CDR2 SYDVKM. The CDR3 spells CASSSQKRPGPLSDTQYF.

The V gene is TRBV29-1, the J gene TRBJ2-1; TCRdb proposes TRBD2, but this gene call is untestable without DNA. The CDR3 spans 12 residues. Looked up from germline, CDR1 is SQVTM and CDR2 is ANQGSEA. This CDR3 is CSVEPRGRDRFF.

The V gene is TRBV6-6, the J gene TRBJ2-3; TCRdb gives TRBD2 as the D gene, but with no DNA this cannot be confirmed. Germline V gene lookup returns CDR1 MNHNY and CDR2 SVGAGI (reference sequence). This CDR3 comprises 11 residues. The chain's CDR3 is CASSRGDTQYF.

J is TRBJ1-1 and V is TRBV5-5; with no DNA, the TCRdb D assignment of TRBD1 cannot be verified. CDR3 length: 16 residues. CDR1 SGHKS and CDR2 YYEKEE come from the germline V gene (reference sequence). CDR3 in amino acids: CASSLVVHLGDTEAFF.

The chain is built from TRBV20-1 and TRBJ2-3; absent DNA, TCRdb's TRBD2 call cannot be checked. This CDR3 region has 15 residues. CDR1 is DFQATT, CDR2 SNEGSKA, per germline (reference sequence). Here the CDR3 reads CSARAGAGGGNTQYF.

The chain carries TRBV25-1 and TRBJ2-3; with no DNA, the TCRdb D assignment of TRBD2 cannot be verified. The germline CDR1 and CDR2 sequences are MGHDK and SYGVNS. This CDR3 has 13 residues. The CDR3 sequence: CASTGLGADTQYF.

The chain employs TRBV15 and TRBJ1-2; TCRdb proposes TRBD1, but this gene call is untestable without DNA. The CDR3 spans 15 residues. In germline, CDR1 is LNHNV, CDR2 YYDKDF (reference sequence). The CDR3 reads CATSGGNSLNYGYTF. The full variable domain, with the rest looked up from reference TRBV15 and TRBJ1-2, is DAMVIQNPRYQVTQFGKPVTLSCSQTLNHNVMYWYQQKSSQAPKLLFHYYDKDFNNEADTPDNFQSRRPNTSFCFLDIRSPGLGDTAMYLCATSGGNSLNYGYTFGSGTRLTVV.

The chain has TRBV29-1 and TRBJ2-4; TCRdb picks TRBD1, but there is no DNA to check that call. This CDR3 spans 15 amino acids. From germline, CDR1 is SQVTM and CDR2 ANQGSEA. CDR3 sequence: CSVMDRGLGSNIQYF.

This chain joins TRBV11-3 and TRBJ2-3; the TCRdb D gene call, TRBD1, has no DNA to confirm it. The CDR3 sequence is 13 residues long. Germline CDR1 is SGHNT and CDR2 is YENEEA. CDR3 region: CASRQDYTDTQYF.